One and the same sample provided the 25 T cell receptor beta chains below, sequenced in a study of blood T cells in healthy people across ages. Next came a second PCR, run for about 7 to 12 cycles, which used a sample-barcoded 5' primer along with a J-beta primer mix. TCRdb itself ran the 5' RACE reads through MiXCR, one entry per CDR3 protein. The sample holds hundreds of thousands of distinct CDR3 sequences, around 21% seen once. Sequenced material: blood. The receptors come from a man aged 70-80 years in good health.

CDR3 sequence: CSARGLASGNIQYF. CDR3 bases: TGCAGTGCTAGAGGTTTGGCTAGCGGGAACATTCAGTACTTC. The gene calls are TRBV20-1 and TRBJ2-4; 8 bases fit TRBD2. Germline values: CDR1 DFQATT, CDR2 SNEGSKA (reference sequence). The CDR3 length is 14 residues. The trim removed 1 base at V and 7 bases at J, leaving 6 bases unmatched.

The chain links TRBV6-5 to TRBJ1-1; D is unresolved. Trimming pared 2 bases from V and 3 bases from J, leaving 16 bases between. In germline, CDR1 is MNHEY, CDR2 SVGAGI. The length of the CDR3 is 16 residues. CDR3 bases: TGTGCCAGCAGTTACCGGGCGACATACGGGGACACTGAAGCTTTCTTT. Protein sequence: CASSYRATYGDTEAFF.

The V call is TRBV4-3, the J call TRBJ2-7, with 14 positions matching TRBD2. Unmatched junction bases numbered 8, after V lost 4 bases and J lost 6 bases. Germline CDR1 LGHNA, CDR2 YSLEER. The CDR3 is 16 residues long. CDR3 in amino acids: CASSPDPGLAGVEQYF. Here the CDR3 DNA reads TGCGCCAGCAGCCCCGATCCGGGACTAGCGGGAGTCGAGCAGTACTTC.

This chain uses TRBV6-4 with TRBJ2-3, with 12 bases that match TRBD2. Germline loops: CDR1 MRHNA, CDR2 SNTAGT. V shed 10 bases, J shed 5 bases, and the junction held 16 bases outside the gene matches. CDR3 length: 17 amino acids. CDR3 residues: CANGSAEPSGRGDTQYF. The CDR3 coding sequence is TGTGCCAACGGTTCCGCTGAGCCTAGCGGGAGGGGAGATACGCAGTATTTT.

In nucleotides, the CDR3 is TGTGCCAGCAGTTACGGTTCCGGGGGGACTAGCGGGAGGACAGCGAACACCGGGGAGCTGTTTTTT. Its translation is CASSYGSGGTSGRTANTGELFF. The V gene is TRBV6-2 or TRBV6-3, the J gene TRBJ2-2; TRBD2 agrees at 15 bases. J was trimmed by 0 bases and V by 2 bases; bases with no gene match: 13. The germline V gene encodes CDR1 MNHEY and CDR2 SVGEGT. The length of the CDR3 is 22 residues.

This chain connects TRBV7-6 to TRBJ2-3; D not resolved. The ends were cut back, 4 bases at V and 6 bases at J, with 11 bases in the middle. Germline CDR1 reads SGHVS; CDR2 reads FNYEAQ. There are 13 residues in the CDR3. In nucleotides, the CDR3 is TGTGCCAGCAGCTCAAGTAGGGCTGATACGCAGTATTTT. It translates to CASSSSRADTQYF.

The chain has TRBV20-1 and TRBJ2-1; D perhaps matches TRBD2 (7 bases). Germline-derived CDR1 and CDR2 are DFQATT and SNEGSKA (reference sequence). V was shortened by 1 base and J by 5 bases, with 15 bases between the two germline ends. The CDR3 runs 15 residues. The DNA of the CDR3 is TGCAGTGCTAGAGCGAGGGGGACTACCAACAATGAGCAGTTCTTC. Translating it yields CSARARGTTNNEQFF.

V and J are TRBV12-3 or TRBV12-4 and TRBJ2-6, with D possibly matching TRBD1 (5 bases). V was clipped by 5 bases and J by 0 bases, with 8 bases between them. CDR3 length: 15 residues. CDR3: CASSSRASGANVLTF. The DNA of the CDR3 is TGTGCCAGCAGTAGCAGGGCCTCTGGGGCCAACGTCCTGACTTTC.

This clonotype was seen more than once but under ten times. The gene calls are TRBV5-1 and TRBJ2-4, with TRBD2 matching 7 bases. Germline V gene lookup returns CDR1 SGHRS and CDR2 YFSETQ. V trimming: 5 bases; J trimming: 7 bases; junction bases outside the gene matches: 12. The CDR3 extends over 15 amino acids. The DNA for the CDR3 is TGCGCCAGCAGACAAATAGCGGGTTTGAGCAACATTCAGTACTTC. Translating gives CASRQIAGLSNIQYF.

This clonotype occurred a few times. One end of the junction does not line up with germline, which may come from a read error. This chain uses TRBV15 with TRBJ1-5; D is unresolved. This CDR3 has 13 amino acids. Germline loops: CDR1 LNHNV, CDR2 YYDKDF (reference sequence). The CDR3 DNA reads as TGTGTCACCAGCAGAGGTCGGACTCAGCCCCAGCACTTT. As protein: CVTSRGRTQPQHF.

The chain joins TRBV20-1 to TRBJ1-1; D call uncertain. The CDR3 has 14 amino acids. V was clipped by 0 bases and J by 4 bases, with 12 bases between them. CDR1 is DFQATT, CDR2 SNEGSKA, per germline (reference sequence). The CDR3 DNA is TGCAGTGCTAGAGATACGGGGTTGGGCACTGAAGCTTTCTTT. Protein product: CSARDTGLGTEAFF.

In its sample, this clonotype was seen a few times. Here the CDR3 reads CASSQEGRKLFF. The CDR3 DNA follows: TGTGCCAGCAGCCAAGAGGGGAGAAAACTGTTTTTT. V and J are TRBV14 and TRBJ1-4; D unresolved. The CDR3 is made up of 12 amino acids. The V end was cut by 0 bases, the J end by 10 bases, with 6 bases between. Germline-derived CDR1 and CDR2 are SGHDN and FVKESK.

Ten or more counts support this clonotype. The CDR3 loop is CSAREGGSSYNEQFF. In nucleotides, the CDR3 is TGCAGTGCTAGAGAGGGTGGGAGCTCCTACAATGAGCAGTTCTTC. V usage is TRBV20-1 and J usage is TRBJ2-1; TRBD2 might be the D (5 bases). V dropped 0 bases and J dropped 0 bases, with 9 bases sitting between them. The germline V gene has CDR1 DFQATT and CDR2 SNEGSKA (reference sequence). This CDR3 has 15 residues.

This clonotype was found once. This sequence joins TRBV7-9 and TRBJ2-3; 7 nucleotides agree with TRBD2. The CDR3 is 16 amino acids. Germline V lookup: CDR1 SEHNR, CDR2 FQNEAQ (reference sequence). V lost 4 bases to trimming and J lost 0 bases; unmatched junction nucleotides: 7. The chain's CDR3 is CASSYGLDRSTDTQYF. The CDR3 DNA is TGTGCCAGCAGCTACGGACTAGACCGGAGCACAGATACGCAGTATTTT.

This clonotype was recorded a few times. CDR3 sequence: CASSEPASGSYEQYF. CDR3 coding DNA: TGTGCCAGCAGTGAACCGGCTAGCGGGAGTTACGAGCAGTACTTC. The rearrangement uses TRBV25-1 and TRBJ2-7; TRBD2 matches 10 bases. The trim removed 2 bases at V and 4 bases at J, leaving 5 bases unmatched. Germline CDR1 MGHDK, CDR2 SYGVNS. This CDR3 is 15 amino acids long.

The chain recombines TRBV24-1 with TRBJ2-2; 9 bases match TRBD2. There are 19 residues in the CDR3. The V gene's germline CDR1 is KGHDR and CDR2 SFDVKD. The V segment lost 2 bases and the J segment 4 bases; nucleotides outside the gene matches: 13. The CDR3 sequence: CATSDSRDSGRSGTGELFF. The CDR3 DNA is TGTGCCACCAGTGATTCCCGGGATAGCGGGAGAAGTGGCACCGGGGAGCTGTTTTTT.

The chain couples TRBV5-1 to TRBJ2-3, with 14 bases matching TRBD2. Germline V gene sequence: CDR1 SGHRS, CDR2 YFSETQ. The CDR3 loop spans 21 amino acids. V was clipped by 0 bases and J by 2 bases; unmatched bases: 14. Here the CDR3 reads CASSLVRVGLAGVLSTDTQYF. CDR3 sequence (DNA): TGCGCCAGCAGCTTGGTGCGGGTGGGACTAGCGGGAGTCCTTTCCACAGATACGCAGTATTTT.

The gene calls are TRBV12-3 or TRBV12-4 and TRBJ1-2, with 8 bases aligning to TRBD1. CDR3 size: 16 residues. J was trimmed by 4 bases and V by 8 bases; bases with no gene match: 15. In nucleotides, the CDR3 is TGTGCCAGCCGAATTTTCTCCAGGGGGCAGAGCTATGGCTACACCTTC. It encodes CASRIFSRGQSYGYTF.

This sequence joins TRBV27 and TRBJ1-2; D uncertain. The CDR3 spans 12 residues. Germline values: CDR1 MNHEY, CDR2 SMNVEV (reference sequence). The germline V and J ends were trimmed by 4 bases and 10 bases, with 13 bases remaining between them. CDR3 amino acids: CASSSTGSIYTF. The CDR3 coding sequence is TGTGCCAGCAGTTCGACGGGCTCGATCTACACCTTC.

This clonotype was counted a few times. The rearrangement uses TRBV4-2 and TRBJ2-5; D is possibly TRBD1 (5 bases). The J call may be mistaken, given a closer DNA end match to TRBJ2-7. The germline V gene has CDR1 LGHNA and CDR2 YNFKEQ. The CDR3 extends over 14 amino acids. CDR3 DNA sequence: TGTGCCAGCAGCCAAGATCAGTCAGGGTTCGAGCAGTACTTC. Translating it yields CASSQDQSGFEQYF.

This clonotype was seen more than once but under ten times. This rearrangement joins TRBV7-3 to TRBJ2-2; TRBD2 aligns across 9 bases. Trimming took 5 bases from V and 6 from J; bases not matched to a gene: 13. Germline V gene sequence: CDR1 SGHTA, CDR2 FQGTGA. This CDR3 has 17 amino acids. CDR3 bases: TGTGCCAGCAGCCGGGGAATTAGCGGGGGTGTGCCCGGGGAGCTGTTTTTT. Translated: CASSRGISGGVPGELFF.

This clonotype was seen a handful of times. The chain uses TRBV3-1 and TRBJ1-4; D remains ambiguous. Deletions cut 4 bases from V and 5 bases from J, with 8 bases between. This CDR3 has 13 residues. Germline V gene lookup returns CDR1 LGHDT and CDR2 YNNKEL (reference sequence). The CDR3 reads CASSRGENEKLFF. In DNA, the CDR3 is TGTGCCAGCAGCCGCGGGGAGAATGAAAAACTGTTTTTT. Looking up the rest from reference TRBV3-1 and TRBJ1-4 gives the full variable domain: DTAVSQTPKYLVTQMGNDKSIKCEQNLGHDTMYWYKQDSKKFLKIMFSYNNKELIINETVPNRFSPKSPDKAHLNLHINSLELGDSAVYFCASSRGENEKLFFGSGTQLSVL.

This clonotype has ten or more counts. This chain uses TRBV4-3 with TRBJ1-5, with D maybe TRBD1 (6 bases). The germline V gene encodes CDR1 LGHNA and CDR2 YSLEER. Deletions cut 2 bases from V and 3 bases from J, with 11 bases between. The CDR3 loop spans 15 amino acids. CDR3 loop: CASSQRTEPNQPQHF. The CDR3 DNA reads as TGCGCCAGCAGCCAACGGACAGAGCCCAATCAGCCCCAGCATTTT.

The chain recombines TRBV7-3 with TRBJ2-5, with a weak D call TRBD1 (5 bases). Per germline, CDR1 SGHTA and CDR2 FQGTGA. This CDR3 region has 14 residues. V shed 5 bases and J shed 1 base, with 11 bases lying between them. CDR3 residues: CASSRDSFQETQYF. CDR3 nucleotide sequence: TGTGCCAGCAGCCGCGACAGCTTCCAAGAGACCCAGTACTTC.

The V call is TRBV7-2, the J call TRBJ2-3; D is ambiguous. With 5 bases removed from V and 0 bases from J, the gap between germline ends came to 15 bases. The CDR3 is made up of 16 amino acids. Germline CDR1 SGHTA, CDR2 FQGNSA. The CDR3 bases are TGTGCCAGCAGCCCCCCCCGGGCGTTGAGCACAGATACGCAGTATTTT. Its translation: CASSPPRALSTDTQYF.